A single sample is the source of the 21 T cell receptor beta chains below, sequenced in a study of cytomegalovirus exposure and HLA in healthy donors. TCRdb keeps only in-frame clones here, not all; method: immunoSEQ multiplex PCR. The sample contains some 150,000 clones, less than 90% of which appear only once. What was sequenced was PBMCs. Source of these receptors: a young woman in good health and CMV-seropositive.

J is TRBJ2-2 and V is TRBV7-8, with a weak D call TRBD1 (6 bases). In germline, CDR1 is SGHVS, CDR2 FQNEAQ. CDR3 length equals 15 residues. The ends were cut back, 5 bases at V and 1 base at J, with 11 bases in the middle. DNA for the CDR3: TGTGCCAGCAGCGAACAGGGTGGGAACACCGGGGAGCTGTTTTTT. Residues: CASSEQGGNTGELFF.

The chain has TRBV19 and TRBJ2-3; D is uncertain. Germline values: CDR1 LNHDA, CDR2 SQIVND (reference sequence). This CDR3 has 14 amino acids. V was trimmed by 2 bases and J by 0 bases, leaving 6 bases between them. The CDR3 DNA follows: TGTGCCAGTAGTATACCTTCGAGCACAGATACGCAGTATTTT. It yields the protein CASSIPSSTDTQYF. Drawing the rest from reference TRBV19 and TRBJ2-3, the complete variable domain is DGGITQSPKYLFRKEGQNVTLSCEQNLNHDAMYWYRQDPGQGLRLIYYSQIVNDFQKGDIAEGYSVSREKKESFPLTVTSAQKNPTAFYLCASSIPSSTDTQYFGPGTRLTVL.

The chain carries TRBV9 and TRBJ2-7; tentatively, D is TRBD1 (6 bases). V was shortened by 4 bases and J by 4 bases, with 15 bases between the two germline ends. Germline-derived CDR1 and CDR2 are SGDLS and YYNGEE. The CDR3 runs to 14 residues. CDR3 amino acids: CASSFNEQGYEQYF. The CDR3 DNA sequence: TGTGCCAGCAGCTTCAACGAACAGGGTTACGAGCAGTACTTC. Drawing the rest from reference TRBV9 and TRBJ2-7, the complete variable domain is DSGVTQTPKHLITATGQRVTLRCSPRSGDLSVYWYQQSLDQGLQFLIQYYNGEERAKGNILERFSAQQFPDLHSELNLSSLELGDSALYFCASSFNEQGYEQYFGPGTRLTVT.

Worth noting for this clone: Other nucleotide sequences in the sample specify the same CDR3. The chain couples TRBV5-1 to TRBJ2-1; D possibly corresponds to TRBD2 (6 bases). V lost 0 bases to trimming and J lost 2 bases, with 9 bases between them. The CDR3 has 15 amino acids. The germline V gene has CDR1 SGHRS and CDR2 YFSETQ. CDR3 coding DNA: TGCGCCAGCAGCTTGGGGGACTCCCCCTACAATGAGCAGTTCTTC. Protein sequence: CASSLGDSPYNEQFF. The whole variable domain, remainder taken from reference TRBV5-1 and TRBJ2-1, is KAGVTQTPRYLIKTRGQQVTLSCSPISGHRSVSWYQQTPGQGLQFLFEYFSETQRNKGNFPGRFSGRQFSNSRSEMNVSTLELGDSALYLCASSLGDSPYNEQFFGPGTRLTVL.

The chain uses TRBV30 and TRBJ1-2, with 7 nucleotides matching TRBD1. Unmatched junction bases numbered 5, after V lost 2 bases and J lost 2 bases. The germline V gene has CDR1 GTSNPN and CDR2 SVGIG (reference sequence). This CDR3 has 14 amino acids. CDR3 amino acids: CAWSPDRVNYGYTF. In DNA, the CDR3 is TGTGCCTGGAGTCCCGACAGGGTAAACTATGGCTACACCTTC.

The chain uses TRBV6-5 and TRBJ2-7, with D perhaps matching TRBD1 (6 bases). The germline V and J ends were trimmed by 11 bases and 6 bases, with 14 bases remaining between them. The CDR3 consists of 11 residues. Germline CDR1 and CDR2: MNHEY and SVGAGI. The DNA for the CDR3 is TGTGCCGGTGAAACAGGGCTCGAGCAGTACTTC. Translated: CAGETGLEQYF.

V is TRBV29-1 and J is TRBJ1-2; 8 positions match TRBD1. Germline values: CDR1 SQVTM, CDR2 ANQGSEA. Trimming took 0 bases from V and 8 from J; bases not matched to a gene: 5. The CDR3 extends over 13 amino acids. For the CDR3, the DNA is TGCAGCGTTGAAGATCCGGGGACAGGAGGCTACACCTTC. It codes for CSVEDPGTGGYTF.

The J gene is TRBJ2-7, the V gene TRBV11-1; TRBD2 agrees at 13 bases. The CDR3 covers 14 residues. Trimming took 6 bases from V and 4 from J; bases not matched to a gene: 3. In germline, CDR1 is SGHAT, CDR2 FQDESV (reference sequence). The CDR3 reads CASSWTSGSYEQYF. The DNA for the CDR3 is TGTGCCAGCAGTTGGACTAGCGGGAGTTACGAGCAGTACTTC.

V and J are TRBV7-8 and TRBJ2-7; the D gene is possibly TRBD2 (5 bases). CDR3 length equals 14 residues. CDR1 is SGHVS and CDR2 is FQNEAQ in the germline V gene. Trimming pared 2 bases from V and 4 bases from J, leaving 12 bases between. The CDR3 is CASSLSGGLYEQYF. The CDR3 coding sequence is TGTGCCAGCAGCTTATCCGGCGGGCTTTACGAGCAGTACTTC.

The chain employs TRBV27 and TRBJ2-7, with 10 bases fitting TRBD1. Germline lookup yields CDR1 MNHEY and CDR2 SMNVEV (reference sequence). The CDR3 consists of 15 residues. J lost 0 bases, V lost 3 bases, and 2 bases had no gene match. The CDR3 loop reads CASSLGTGASYEQYF. The CDR3 nucleotides read TGTGCCAGCAGTTTGGGGACAGGGGCCTCCTACGAGCAGTACTTC.

The V call is TRBV7-3, the J call TRBJ2-7, with 10 bases matching TRBD2. The CDR3 is made up of 15 amino acids. Germline trimming cut 2 bases from V and 2 bases from J; bases unmatched to any gene: 3. The germline V gene encodes CDR1 SGHTA and CDR2 FQGTGA. In DNA form, the CDR3 reads TGTGCCAGCAGCTTAGAAGCGGGAGGGGCCTACGAGCAGTACTTC. Translation gives CASSLEAGGAYEQYF.

CDR3 amino acids: CASSVNRDRLNYGYTF. The CDR3 region has the DNA TGTGCCAGCAGCGTTAACCGGGACAGGCTTAACTATGGCTACACCTTC. The chain links TRBV9 to TRBJ1-2; TRBD1 matches 8 bases. V was pared by 2 bases and J by 1 base, with 7 bases of the junction left unmatched. Germline loops: CDR1 SGDLS, CDR2 YYNGEE. The CDR3 is made up of 16 amino acids.

V and J are TRBV29-1 and TRBJ2-3, with TRBD1 matching over 7 bases. The ends lost 7 bases at V and 4 bases at J; junction bases unmatched: 8. The V gene's germline CDR1 is SQVTM and CDR2 ANQGSEA. This CDR3 contains 13 residues. The CDR3 bases are TGCAGCGCCACAACCGGGACAGCAGATACGCAGTATTTT. The encoded protein is CSATTGTADTQYF.

The chain recombines TRBV4-3 with TRBJ2-2; D might be TRBD2 (7 bases). The length of the CDR3 is 19 residues. CDR1 and CDR2 (germline): LGHNA, YSLEER. V was pared by 2 bases and J by 3 bases, with 22 bases between. The CDR3 sequence: CASSQKGTSSRGHTGELFF. DNA of the CDR3: TGCGCCAGCAGCCAAAAGGGGACCTCTTCGCGGGGGCACACCGGGGAGCTGTTTTTT.

CDR3 in amino acids: CASSLGGQGEAFF. CDR3 coding DNA: TGTGCCAGCAGCTTAGGGGGACAGGGAGAAGCTTTCTTT. J is TRBJ1-1 and V is TRBV11-3; the match to TRBD1 covers 9 bases. CDR1 and CDR2 (germline): SGHNT, YENEEA. Trimming took 1 base from V and 8 from J; bases not matched to a gene: 2. This CDR3 region has 13 residues.

Only one count was recorded for this clone. The CDR3 loop reads CASRAGLAVYNEQFF. The CDR3, as DNA: TGTGCCAGCAGGGCGGGACTCGCTGTTTACAATGAGCAGTTCTTC. The chain combines TRBV2 with TRBJ2-1; tentative D call: TRBD2 (6 bases). Trimming took 6 bases from V and 4 from J, leaving 16 bases between them. The length of the CDR3 is 15 residues. Germline-derived CDR1 and CDR2 are SNHLY and FYNNEI. The variable domain in full, completed from reference TRBV2 and TRBJ2-1, reads EPEVTQTPSHQVTQMGQEVILRCVPISNHLYFYWYRQILGQKVEFLVSFYNNEISEKSEIFDDQFSVERPDGSNFTLKIRSTKLEDSAMYFCASRAGLAVYNEQFFGPGTRLTVL.

The chain has TRBV29-1 and TRBJ1-5, with D maybe TRBD1 (6 bases). CDR3 length equals 13 residues. Trimming left V 4 bases short and J 3 bases short, with 10 bases between. CDR1 and CDR2 (germline): SQVTM, ANQGSEA. In DNA, the CDR3 is TGCAGCGTTGTGTGGGGGCCCAATCAGCCCCAGCATTTT. Translation gives CSVVWGPNQPQHF.

On this clone: The junction departs from the called germline gene at one end, perhaps through a read error. This CDR3 is also generated by other DNA sequences in the sample. This chain uses TRBV6-5 with TRBJ2-1, with 7 bases aligning to TRBD1. Germline V lookup: CDR1 MNHEY, CDR2 SVGAGI. There are 15 residues in the CDR3. This chain's CDR3 is CASSPWDSSYNEQFF. The CDR3 DNA follows: TGTGCCAGCAGTCCTTGGGACAGCTCCTATAATGAGCAGTTCTTC.

This clone occurred a few times. The J gene is TRBJ2-2, the V gene TRBV5-1; D is ambiguous. The V end lost 0 bases, the J end lost 3 bases, and 6 bases lay between the germline ends. The CDR3 has 14 residues. Germline values: CDR1 SGHRS, CDR2 YFSETQ. The CDR3 region is CASSLARDTGELFF. The DNA of the CDR3 is TGCGCCAGCAGCTTGGCTCGCGACACCGGGGAGCTGTTTTTT.

This clone was seen only once. This chain joins TRBV10-3 and TRBJ2-5, with a tentative D call TRBD1 (6 bases). CDR3 length: 13 amino acids. CDR1 is ENHRY and CDR2 is SYGVKD in the germline V gene. Trimming cost V 7 bases and J 3 bases, with 12 bases left between them. CDR3 amino acids: CAITPRQEETQYF. The CDR3 DNA reads TGTGCCATCACCCCAAGACAGGAAGAGACCCAGTACTTC.

This clone turned up a few times. The rearrangement links TRBV7-6 to TRBJ2-3; D remains unclear. V lost 1 base and J 4 bases, leaving 9 bases between the germline ends. The V gene's germline CDR1 is SGHVS and CDR2 FNYEAQ. CDR3 length: 14 residues. The CDR3 protein is CASSLGLGSDTQYF. DNA of the CDR3: TGTGCCAGCAGCTTAGGCCTAGGCTCAGATACGCAGTATTTT. Full variable domain (outside the CDR3, taken from reference TRBV7-6 and TRBJ2-3): GAGVSQSPRYKVTKRGQDVALRCDPISGHVSLYWYRQALGQGPEFLTYFNYEAQQDKSGLPNDRFSAERPEGSISTLTIQRTEQRDSAMYRCASSLGLGSDTQYFGPGTRLTVL.